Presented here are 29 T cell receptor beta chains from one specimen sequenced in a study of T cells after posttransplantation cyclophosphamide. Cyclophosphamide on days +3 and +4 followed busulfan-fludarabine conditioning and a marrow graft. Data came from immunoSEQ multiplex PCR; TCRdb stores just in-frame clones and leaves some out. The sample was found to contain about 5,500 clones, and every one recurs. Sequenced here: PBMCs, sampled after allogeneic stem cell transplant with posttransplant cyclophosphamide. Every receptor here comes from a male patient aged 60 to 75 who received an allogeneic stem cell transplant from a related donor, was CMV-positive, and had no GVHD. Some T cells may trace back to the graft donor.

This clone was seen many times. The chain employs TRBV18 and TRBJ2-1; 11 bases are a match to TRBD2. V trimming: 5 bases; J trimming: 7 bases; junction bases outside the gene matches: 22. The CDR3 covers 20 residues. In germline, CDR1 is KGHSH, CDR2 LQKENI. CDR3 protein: CASSETPAGIAGGPGNEQFF. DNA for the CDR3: TGTGCCAGCTCAGAAACACCGGCTGGAATAGCGGGGGGGCCAGGGAATGAGCAGTTCTTC.

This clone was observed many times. Here the CDR3 reads CASSREYNSPLHF. The CDR3 DNA follows: TGTGCCAGCAGCCGAGAGTACAATTCACCCCTCCACTTT. The gene calls are TRBV7-2 and TRBJ1-6; no clear D gene. CDR1 and CDR2 from the germline V gene are SGHTA and FQGNSA. Between the trimmed V and J ends, which lost 5 bases and 7 bases, there was a span of 9 bases. The CDR3 is made up of 13 amino acids.

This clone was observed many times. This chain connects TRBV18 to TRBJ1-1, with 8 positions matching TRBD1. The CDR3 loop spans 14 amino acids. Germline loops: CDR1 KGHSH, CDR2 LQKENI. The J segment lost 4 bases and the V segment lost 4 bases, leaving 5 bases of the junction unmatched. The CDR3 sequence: CASSQLDRGTEAFF. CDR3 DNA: TGTGCCAGCTCACAACTCGACAGGGGCACTGAAGCTTTCTTT.

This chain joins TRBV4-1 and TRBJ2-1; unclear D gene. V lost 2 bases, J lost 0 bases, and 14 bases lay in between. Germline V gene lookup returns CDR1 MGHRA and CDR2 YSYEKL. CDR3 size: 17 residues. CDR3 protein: CASSQSNLISSYNEQFF. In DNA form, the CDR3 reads TGCGCCAGCAGCCAATCAAACCTTATTAGCTCCTACAATGAGCAGTTCTTC.

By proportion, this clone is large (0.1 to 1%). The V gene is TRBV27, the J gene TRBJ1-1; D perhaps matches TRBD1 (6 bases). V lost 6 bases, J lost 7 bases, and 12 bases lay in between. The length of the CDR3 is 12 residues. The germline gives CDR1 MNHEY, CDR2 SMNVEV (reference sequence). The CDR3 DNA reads TGTGCCAGCAGGAAATGGACAGATGAAGCTTTCTTT. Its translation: CASRKWTDEAFF.

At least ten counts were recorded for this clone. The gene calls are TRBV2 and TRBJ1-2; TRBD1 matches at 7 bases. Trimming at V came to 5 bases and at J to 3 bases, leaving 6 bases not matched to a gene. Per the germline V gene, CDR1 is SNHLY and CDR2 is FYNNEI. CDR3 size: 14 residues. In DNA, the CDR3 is TGTGCCAGCAGTCCCGACAGGGCGTACTATGGCTACACCTTC. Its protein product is CASSPDRAYYGYTF. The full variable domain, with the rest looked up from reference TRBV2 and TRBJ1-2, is EPEVTQTPSHQVTQMGQEVILRCVPISNHLYFYWYRQILGQKVEFLVSFYNNEISEKSEIFDDQFSVERPDGSNFTLKIRSTKLEDSAMYFCASSPDRAYYGYTFGSGTRLTVV.

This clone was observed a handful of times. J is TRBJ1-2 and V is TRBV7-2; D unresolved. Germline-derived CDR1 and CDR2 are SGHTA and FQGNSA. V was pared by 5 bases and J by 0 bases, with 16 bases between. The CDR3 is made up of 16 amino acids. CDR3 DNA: TGTGCCAGCAGCCCTAGCGGTCCGACGACTAACTATGGCTACACCTTC. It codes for CASSPSGPTTNYGYTF.

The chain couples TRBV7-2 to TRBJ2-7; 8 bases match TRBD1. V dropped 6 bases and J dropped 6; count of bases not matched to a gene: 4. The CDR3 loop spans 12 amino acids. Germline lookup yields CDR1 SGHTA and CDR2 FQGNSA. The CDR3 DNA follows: TGTGCCAGCAGTTCGACAGGGGTCGAGCAGTACTTC. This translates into CASSSTGVEQYF.

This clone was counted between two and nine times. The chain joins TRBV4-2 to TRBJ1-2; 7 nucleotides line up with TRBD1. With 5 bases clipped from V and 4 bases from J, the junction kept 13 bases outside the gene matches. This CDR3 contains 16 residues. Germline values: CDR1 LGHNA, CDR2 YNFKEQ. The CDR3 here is CASSEMLGQPTYGYTF. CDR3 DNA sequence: TGTGCCAGCAGCGAGATGTTGGGACAGCCGACCTATGGCTACACCTTC.

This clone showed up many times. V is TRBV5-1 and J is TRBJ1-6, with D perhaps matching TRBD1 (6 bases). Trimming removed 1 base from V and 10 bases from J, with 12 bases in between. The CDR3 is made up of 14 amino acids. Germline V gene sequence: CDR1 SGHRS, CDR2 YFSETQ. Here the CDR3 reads CASSLRGGESPLHF. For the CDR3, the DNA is TGCGCCAGCAGCTTGAGGGGGGGGGAGTCACCCCTCCACTTT.

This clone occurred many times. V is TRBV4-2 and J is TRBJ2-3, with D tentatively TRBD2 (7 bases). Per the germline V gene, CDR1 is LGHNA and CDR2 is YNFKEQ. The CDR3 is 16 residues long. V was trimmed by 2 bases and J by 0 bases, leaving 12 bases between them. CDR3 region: CASSQRRGASTDTQYF. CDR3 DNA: TGTGCCAGCAGCCAACGACGGGGGGCGAGCACAGATACGCAGTATTTT.

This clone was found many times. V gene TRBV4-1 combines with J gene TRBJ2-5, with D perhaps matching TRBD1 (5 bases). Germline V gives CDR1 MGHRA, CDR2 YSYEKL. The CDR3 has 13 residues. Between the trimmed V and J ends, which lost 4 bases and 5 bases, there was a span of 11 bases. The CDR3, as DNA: TGCGCCAGCAGCCGGCTTCAGGGCGAGACCCAGTACTTC. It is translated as CASSRLQGETQYF.

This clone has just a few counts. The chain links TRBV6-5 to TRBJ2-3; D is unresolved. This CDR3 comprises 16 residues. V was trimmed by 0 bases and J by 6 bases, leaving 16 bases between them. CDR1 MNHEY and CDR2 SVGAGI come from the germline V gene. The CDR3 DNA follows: TGTGCCAGCAGTTACTCAGCGCGACTCATAGTGGATACGCAGTATTTT. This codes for CASSYSARLIVDTQYF.

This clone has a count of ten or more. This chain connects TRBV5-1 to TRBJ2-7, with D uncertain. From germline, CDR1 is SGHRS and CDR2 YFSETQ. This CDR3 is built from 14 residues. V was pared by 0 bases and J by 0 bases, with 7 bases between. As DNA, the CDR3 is TGCGCCAGCAGCTTGGAAAGAGTCTCCTACGAGCAGTACTTC. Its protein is CASSLERVSYEQYF.

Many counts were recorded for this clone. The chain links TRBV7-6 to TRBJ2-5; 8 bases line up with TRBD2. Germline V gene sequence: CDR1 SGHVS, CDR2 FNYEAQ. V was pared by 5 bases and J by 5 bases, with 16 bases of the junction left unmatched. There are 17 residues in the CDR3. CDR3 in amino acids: CASSLEYGTRGTETQYF. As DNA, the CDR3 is TGTGCCAGCAGCCTGGAGTATGGGACTAGGGGGACGGAGACCCAGTACTTC.

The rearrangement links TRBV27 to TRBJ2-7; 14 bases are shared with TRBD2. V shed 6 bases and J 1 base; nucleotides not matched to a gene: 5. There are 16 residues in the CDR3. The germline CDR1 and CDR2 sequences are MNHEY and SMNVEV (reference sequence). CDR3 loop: CASRGLAGDLSYEQYF. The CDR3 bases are TGTGCCAGCAGGGGACTAGCGGGGGACCTTTCCTACGAGCAGTACTTC.

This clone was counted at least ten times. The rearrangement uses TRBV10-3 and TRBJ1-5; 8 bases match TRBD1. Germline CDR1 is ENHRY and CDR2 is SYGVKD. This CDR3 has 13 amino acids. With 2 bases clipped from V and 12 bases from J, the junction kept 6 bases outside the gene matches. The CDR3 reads CAISEMTGAFQHF. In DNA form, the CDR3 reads TGTGCCATCAGTGAGATGACAGGGGCTTTCCAGCATTTT.

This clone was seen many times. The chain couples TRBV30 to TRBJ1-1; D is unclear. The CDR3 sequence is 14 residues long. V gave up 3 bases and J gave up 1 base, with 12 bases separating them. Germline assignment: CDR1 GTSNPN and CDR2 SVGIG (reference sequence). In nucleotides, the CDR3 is TGTGCCTGGAGGTTTCCCTATACGAACACTGAAGCTTTCTTT. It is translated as CAWRFPYTNTEAFF.

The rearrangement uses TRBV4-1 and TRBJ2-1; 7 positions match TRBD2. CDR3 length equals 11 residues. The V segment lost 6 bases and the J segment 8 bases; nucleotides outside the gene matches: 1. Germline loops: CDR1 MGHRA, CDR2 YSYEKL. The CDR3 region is CASRRGDEQFF. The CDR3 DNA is TGCGCCAGCAGACGGGGGGATGAGCAGTTCTTC.

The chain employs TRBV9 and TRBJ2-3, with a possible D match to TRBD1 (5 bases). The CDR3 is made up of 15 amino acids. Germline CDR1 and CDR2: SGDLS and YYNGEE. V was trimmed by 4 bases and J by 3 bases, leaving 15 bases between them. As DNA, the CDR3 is TGTGCCAGCAGCCCCCGGGCCCAGGGTACAGATACGCAGTATTTT. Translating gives CASSPRAQGTDTQYF.

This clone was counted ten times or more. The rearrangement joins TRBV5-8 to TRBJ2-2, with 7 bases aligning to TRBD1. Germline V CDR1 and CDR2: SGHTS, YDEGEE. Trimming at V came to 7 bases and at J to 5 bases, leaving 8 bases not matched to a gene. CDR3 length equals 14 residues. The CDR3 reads CASGARGRTGELFF. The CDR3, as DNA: TGTGCCAGCGGGGCGAGGGGGCGGACCGGGGAGCTGTTTTTT. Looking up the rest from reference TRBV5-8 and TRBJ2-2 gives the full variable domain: EAGVTQSPTHLIKTRGQQATLRCSPISGHTSVYWYQQALGLGLQFLLWYDEGEERNRGNFPPRFSGRQFPNYSSELNVNALELEDSALYLCASGARGRTGELFFGEGSRLTVL.

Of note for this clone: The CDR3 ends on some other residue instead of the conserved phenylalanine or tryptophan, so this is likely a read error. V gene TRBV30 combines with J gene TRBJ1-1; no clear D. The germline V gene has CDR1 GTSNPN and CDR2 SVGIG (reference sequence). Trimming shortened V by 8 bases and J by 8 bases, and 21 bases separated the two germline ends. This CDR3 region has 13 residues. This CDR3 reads CATRAADNVEAFS. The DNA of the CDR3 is TGTGCCACTAGGGCAGCAGATAATGTCGAAGCTTTCTCT.

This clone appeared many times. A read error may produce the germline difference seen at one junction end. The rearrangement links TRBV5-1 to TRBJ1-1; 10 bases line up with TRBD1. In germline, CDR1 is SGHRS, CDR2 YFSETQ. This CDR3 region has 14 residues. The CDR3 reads CASTLTGGHTEAFF. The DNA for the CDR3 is TGCGCCAGCACCTTGACAGGGGGCCACACTGAAGCTTTCTTT.

The CDR3, as DNA: TGTGCCAGCAGTGACCTTAAGGAGGATGAAAAACTGTTTTTT. Amino acid sequence: CASSDLKEDEKLFF. V usage is TRBV6-5 and J usage is TRBJ1-4; D is ambiguous. V shed 5 bases and J shed 6 bases, with 13 bases lying between them. Germline loops: CDR1 MNHEY, CDR2 SVGAGI. The CDR3 has 14 residues.

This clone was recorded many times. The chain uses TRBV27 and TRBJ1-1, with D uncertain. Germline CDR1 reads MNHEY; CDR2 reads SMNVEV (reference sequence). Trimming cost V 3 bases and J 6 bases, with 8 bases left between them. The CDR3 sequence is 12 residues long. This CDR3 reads CASSLIGSEAFF. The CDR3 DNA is TGTGCCAGCAGTTTGATCGGGTCTGAAGCTTTCTTT.

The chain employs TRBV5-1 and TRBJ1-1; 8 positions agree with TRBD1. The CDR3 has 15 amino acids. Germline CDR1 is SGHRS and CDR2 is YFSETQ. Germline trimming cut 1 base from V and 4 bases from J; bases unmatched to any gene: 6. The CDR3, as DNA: TGCGCCAGCAGCTTGTCAGGGGGCGAAGGCACTGAAGCTTTCTTT. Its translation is CASSLSGGEGTEAFF.

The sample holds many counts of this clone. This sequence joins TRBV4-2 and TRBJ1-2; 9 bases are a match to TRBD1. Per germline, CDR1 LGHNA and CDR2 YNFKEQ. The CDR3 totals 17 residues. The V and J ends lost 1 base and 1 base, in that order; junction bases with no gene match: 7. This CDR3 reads CASSQASGTGINYGYTF. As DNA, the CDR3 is TGTGCCAGCAGCCAAGCCTCCGGGACAGGGATTAACTATGGCTACACCTTC.

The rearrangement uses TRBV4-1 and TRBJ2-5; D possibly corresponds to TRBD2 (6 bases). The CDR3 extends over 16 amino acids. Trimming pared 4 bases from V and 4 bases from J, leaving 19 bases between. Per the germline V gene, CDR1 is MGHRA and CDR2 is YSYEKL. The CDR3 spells CASSLYFPPEGETQYF. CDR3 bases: TGCGCCAGCAGCCTTTACTTCCCTCCGGAGGGAGAGACCCAGTACTTC.

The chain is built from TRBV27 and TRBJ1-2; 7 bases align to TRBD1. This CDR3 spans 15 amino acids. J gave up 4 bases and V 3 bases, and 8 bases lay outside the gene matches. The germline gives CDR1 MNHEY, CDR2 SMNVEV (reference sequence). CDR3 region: CASSLTGPMVYGYTF. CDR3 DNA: TGTGCCAGCAGTTTGACAGGGCCAATGGTCTATGGCTACACCTTC.